The 10 T cell receptor beta chains below come from one sample, sequenced in a study of CD8 T cells in Susac syndrome. The RNA input was roughly 0.45 to 1 ug, and it was reverse transcribed with random hexamers. A single record per CDR3 protein comes from TCRdb applying MiXCR to the immunoSEQ multiplex PCR reads. Among about 150,000 distinct CDR3 sequences listed, about 94% were seen once. The material sequenced was CD4+ T cells from PBMCs. The receptors come from a human donor with multiple sclerosis.

The gene calls are TRBV28 and TRBJ2-7, with unresolved D. The CDR3 runs to 14 residues. Trimming stripped 3 bases from V and 6 bases from J, with 15 bases between. Germline V gene sequence: CDR1 MDHEN, CDR2 SYDVKM. CDR3 protein: CASSLASLESEQYF. CDR3 sequence (DNA): TGTGCCAGCAGTTTGGCTAGTCTGGAGTCCGAGCAGTACTTC.

J is TRBJ1-2 and V is TRBV18, with D unresolved. Germline CDR1 is KGHSH and CDR2 is LQKENI. The V end lost 3 bases, the J end lost 7 bases, and 12 bases lay between the germline ends. The CDR3 is 13 residues long. DNA of the CDR3: TGTGCCAGCTCACCTACCTCAGAGGGTGGCTACACCTTC. It is translated as CASSPTSEGGYTF.

CDR3 nucleotide sequence: TGTGCCAGTAGTGCCGGGACTAGCGGAGGTAATGAGCAGTTCTTC. It codes for CASSAGTSGGNEQFF. The rearrangement links TRBV19 to TRBJ2-1; TRBD2 aligns across 11 bases. The CDR3 is made up of 15 amino acids. Germline V CDR1 and CDR2: LNHDA, SQIVND (reference sequence). V lost 5 bases, J lost 7 bases, and 7 bases stayed unmatched.

V is TRBV30 and J is TRBJ1-1; D remains unclear. The V gene lost 3 bases and the J gene lost 0 bases, with 11 bases spanning the gap. CDR1 and CDR2 from the germline V gene are GTSNPN and SVGIG (reference sequence). The CDR3 extends over 14 amino acids. Written as DNA, the CDR3 is TGTGCCTGGAGGGGGTGGCAGATGAACACTGAAGCTTTCTTT. Protein sequence: CAWRGWQMNTEAFF.

This clonotype was observed a handful of times. The CDR3 DNA is TGTGCCAGCAGCGTAGCGGGACCTAGCTCTGGAAACACCATATATTTT. Translating it yields CASSVAGPSSGNTIYF. V gene TRBV9 combines with J gene TRBJ1-3; D might be TRBD1 (5 bases). Germline CDR1 SGDLS, CDR2 YYNGEE. The CDR3 sequence is 16 residues long. Trimming took off 0 bases at V and 0 bases at J, with 10 bases between the two ends.

A single count supports this clonotype. The rearrangement joins TRBV15 to TRBJ2-5; TRBD1 aligns across 9 bases. Germline V lookup: CDR1 LNHNV, CDR2 YYDKDF (reference sequence). V lost 2 bases, J lost 4 bases, and 2 bases stayed unmatched. This CDR3 spans 14 amino acids. For the CDR3, the DNA is TGTGCCACCAGCAGAATGACAGGGGGAGAGACCCAGTACTTC. Its translation: CATSRMTGGETQYF.

CDR3 in amino acids: CASSPPGSASSYEQYF. In DNA, the CDR3 is TGTGCCAGCTCCCCCCCAGGGTCAGCTTCTTCCTACGAGCAGTACTTC. The chain couples TRBV12-3 or TRBV12-4 to TRBJ2-7; D is perhaps TRBD1 (5 bases). The CDR3 extends over 16 amino acids. V lost 8 bases and J 1 base, leaving 21 bases between the germline ends.

This clonotype has a handful of counts. The chain joins TRBV3-1 to TRBJ2-1, with D uncertain. CDR1 LGHDT and CDR2 YNNKEL come from the germline V gene (reference sequence). CDR3 length: 15 residues. Trimming removed 0 bases from V and 9 bases from J, with 15 bases in between. The CDR3 loop is CASSQDRVSPGEQFF. CDR3 DNA: TGTGCCAGCAGCCAAGATCGGGTCTCTCCCGGTGAGCAGTTCTTC.

This chain joins TRBV4-3 and TRBJ1-1; 7 bases fit TRBD1. After removal of 3 bases from V and 1 base from J, the junction contained 8 bases not matched to a gene. Germline V gene lookup returns CDR1 LGHNA and CDR2 YSLEER. This CDR3 comprises 16 residues. The CDR3: CASSHHRGRGNTEAFF. CDR3 DNA: TGCGCCAGCAGCCACCACAGGGGAAGGGGGAACACTGAAGCTTTCTTT.

This chain connects TRBV19 to TRBJ1-5; D is unresolved. Germline V gene sequence: CDR1 LNHDA, CDR2 SQIVND (reference sequence). V shed 3 bases and J shed 2 bases, with 14 bases lying between them. The CDR3 runs 16 residues. In DNA form, the CDR3 reads TGTGCCAGTAGTATTGGCCGCCCCTGGGGCAATCAGCCCCAGCATTTT. Translated, it gives CASSIGRPWGNQPQHF.